Listed below are T cell receptor beta chains from one sample, sequenced in a study. Sequencing used immunoSEQ multiplex PCR; TCRdb keeps in-frame clones, though not all of them. The profile shows tens of thousands of clones, 93% of them singletons. Material for sequencing was PBMCs. The source is a man aged 35 to 55 with rheumatoid arthritis. The CDR3 runs from the conserved cysteine through the conserved F or W. The order of the fields is clone size, D gene, J gene, V gene, CDR3 DNA, CDR3 protein. A D gene is named only where the DNA matches it firmly. Not every row has a clone size; where given, it reads once, few, many or a size class.

abundance: NA
d_gene: NA
j_gene: TRBJ1-2
v_gene: TRBV14
CDR3nt: TGTGCCAGCAGCCCCCTGACACCTTTCTATGGCTACACCTTC
CDR3aa: CASSPLTPFYGYTF

abundance: NA
d_gene: TRBD1
j_gene: TRBJ1-4
v_gene: TRBV27
CDR3nt: TGTGCCAGCAGTACTCGACAGGGGGCCACTAATGAAAAACTGTTTTTT
CDR3aa: CASSTRQGATNEKLFF

abundance: NA
d_gene: NA
j_gene: TRBJ1-2
v_gene: TRBV28
CDR3nt: TGTGCCAGCAGTTACCCGGGACAACTCTATGGCTACACCTTC
CDR3aa: CASSYPGQLYGYTF

abundance: NA
d_gene: NA
j_gene: TRBJ1-6
v_gene: TRBV10-3
CDR3nt: TGTGCCATCAGTGAGATTGCTAATTCACCCCTCCACTTT
CDR3aa: CAISEIANSPLHF

abundance: NA
d_gene: NA
j_gene: TRBJ2-7
v_gene: TRBV6-5
CDR3nt: TGTGCCAGCAGTTACGACGGGAGAAGGGCCGAGCAGTACTTC
CDR3aa: CASSYDGRRAEQYF

abundance: NA
d_gene: TRBD2
j_gene: TRBJ2-5
v_gene: TRBV3-1/TRBV3-2
CDR3nt: TGTGCCAGCAGCCAAGCTACTAGCGGGGTAGAGACCCAGTACTTC
CDR3aa: CASSQATSGVETQYF

abundance: once
d_gene: NA
j_gene: TRBJ2-2
v_gene: TRBV12-3/TRBV12-4
CDR3nt: TGTGCCAGCAGTTTCCAGAGGACCGGGGAGCTGTTTTTT
CDR3aa: CASSFQRTGELFF

abundance: once
d_gene: TRBD2
j_gene: TRBJ2-5
v_gene: TRBV3-1/TRBV3-2
CDR3nt: TGTGCCAGCAGCGGGGGGGGTGGAGAGACCCAGTACTTC
CDR3aa: CASSGGGGETQYF

abundance: NA
d_gene: TRBD2
j_gene: TRBJ2-1
v_gene: TRBV28
CDR3nt: TGTGCCACGACTAGCGTCCATGAGCAGTTCTTC
CDR3aa: CATTSVHEQFF

abundance: NA
d_gene: TRBD1
j_gene: TRBJ1-3
v_gene: TRBV27
CDR3nt: TGTGCCAGCAGTTTAACCCCGGGACAGGGGGTTTCTGGAAACACCATATATTTT
CDR3aa: CASSLTPGQGVSGNTIYF

abundance: NA
d_gene: NA
j_gene: TRBJ2-3
v_gene: TRBV18
CDR3nt: TGTGCCAGCTCACCGGTGGGGGGCACAGATACGCAGTATTTT
CDR3aa: CASSPVGGTDTQYF

abundance: NA
d_gene: TRBD1
j_gene: TRBJ2-1
v_gene: TRBV11-2
CDR3nt: TGTGCCAGCAGCCCGCGGGGAACAGGGGGTTTCGAGCAGTTCTTC
CDR3aa: CASSPRGTGGFEQFF

abundance: NA
d_gene: NA
j_gene: TRBJ2-1
v_gene: TRBV11-2
CDR3nt: TGTGCCAGCAGCTTAGCCCCGGTAGCCCGGGCCTATGAGCAGTTCTTC
CDR3aa: CASSLAPVARAYEQFF

abundance: NA
d_gene: TRBD2
j_gene: TRBJ2-5
v_gene: TRBV12-3/TRBV12-4
CDR3nt: TGTGCCAGCAGTTCATCCGGGACTAGGAACTTC
CDR3aa: CASSSSGTRNF

abundance: NA
d_gene: TRBD1
j_gene: TRBJ1-1
v_gene: TRBV23-1
CDR3nt: TGCGCCAGGGGACTACAGGGGGAGGGCACTGAAGCTTTCTTT
CDR3aa: CARGLQGEGTEAFF

abundance: NA
d_gene: NA
j_gene: TRBJ2-3
v_gene: TRBV4-3
CDR3nt: TGCGCCAGCAGCCAAGAAGCGGGTAGAACAGATACGCAGTATTTT
CDR3aa: CASSQEAGRTDTQYF

abundance: NA
d_gene: TRBD1
j_gene: TRBJ2-6
v_gene: TRBV7-9
CDR3nt: TGTGCCAGCAGCAAAGGACAGGGAAAATCTGGGGCCAACGTCCTGACTTTC
CDR3aa: CASSKGQGKSGANVLTF

abundance: NA
d_gene: TRBD1
j_gene: TRBJ1-2
v_gene: TRBV28
CDR3nt: TGTGCCAGCAGTTATCCCGGGACAGCTACTAACTATGGCTACACCTTC
CDR3aa: CASSYPGTATNYGYTF

abundance: NA
d_gene: NA
j_gene: TRBJ2-5
v_gene: TRBV19
CDR3nt: TGTGCCAGTAGTGGAGGGGGGGGACAAGAGACCCAGTACTTC
CDR3aa: CASSGGGGQETQYF

abundance: NA
d_gene: TRBD1
j_gene: TRBJ2-1
v_gene: TRBV7-3
CDR3nt: TGTGCCAGCAGCGCAAGGGACCGGGGACAGGGAATCCTCTTC
CDR3aa: CASSARDRGQGILF

abundance: once
d_gene: TRBD1
j_gene: TRBJ1-1
v_gene: TRBV5-1
CDR3nt: TGCGCCAGCAGCTTGGGCGGTATAGACAGGGTAAACACTGAAGCTTTCTTT
CDR3aa: CASSLGGIDRVNTEAFF

abundance: NA
d_gene: NA
j_gene: TRBJ1-4
v_gene: TRBV5-4
CDR3nt: TGTGCCAGCAGCCCTGGGGGAACTAATGAAAAACTGTTTTTT
CDR3aa: CASSPGGTNEKLFF

abundance: NA
d_gene: TRBD1
j_gene: TRBJ2-3
v_gene: TRBV9
CDR3nt: TGTGCCAGCAGCGCACCCGGGACAGGGGGCGCGGATACGCAGTATTTT
CDR3aa: CASSAPGTGGADTQYF

abundance: NA
d_gene: TRBD2
j_gene: TRBJ2-7
v_gene: TRBV27
CDR3nt: TGTGCCAGCAGTGCGGGACTAGCGGGAACCAGCTCCTACGAGCAGTACTTC
CDR3aa: CASSAGLAGTSSYEQYF

abundance: once
d_gene: TRBD1
j_gene: TRBJ2-2
v_gene: TRBV5-4
CDR3nt: TGTGCCAGCAGCTGGGACAGTACGAACACCGGGGAGCTGTTTTTT
CDR3aa: CASSWDSTNTGELFF

abundance: NA
d_gene: NA
j_gene: TRBJ2-2
v_gene: TRBV5-1
CDR3nt: TGCGCCAGCAGCCAGCGAGCCTCGAACACCGGGGAGCTGTTTTTT
CDR3aa: CASSQRASNTGELFF

abundance: NA
d_gene: TRBD1
j_gene: TRBJ2-7
v_gene: TRBV2
CDR3nt: TGTGCCAGCAGCCGGGACAGGGCGTCGGTCGAGCAGTACTTC
CDR3aa: CASSRDRASVEQYF

abundance: NA
d_gene: NA
j_gene: TRBJ1-2
v_gene: TRBV5-1
CDR3nt: TGCGCCAGCAGCTTGCTGGGGGGCGTTGGCTACACCTTC
CDR3aa: CASSLLGGVGYTF

abundance: NA
d_gene: TRBD1
j_gene: TRBJ1-4
v_gene: TRBV7-9
CDR3nt: TGTGCCAGCACCCTAAGACAGGGACCAACTAATGAAAAACTGTTTTTT
CDR3aa: CASTLRQGPTNEKLFF